Shown below are 29 T cell receptor beta chains from a single sample sequenced in a study of T cells in Graves' hyperthyroidism and ophthalmopathy (dated by TCRdb to about 2019). The library was produced with multiplex PCR. The data were produced on an Illumina HiSeq 2000. The TCR beta CDR3 regions were amplified from the RNA transcripts. The first round of RT-PCR for the TCR CDR3 was performed with the HTBI primer set and the Qiagen OneStep RT-PCR kit. TCRdb trimmed the raw reads at Q25, called clones with MiXCR and kept productive beta chains. For every CDR3 protein sequence, its rows merge into one entry that carries the most common genes and DNA. Recorded for this sample are about 510,000 distinct CDR3 sequences; roughly 15% of them occurred a single time. Approximately 15% of the sample goes to the ten largest clones. The sample consisted of blood. The source is a woman in her 40s with Graves' hyperthyroidism.

This clonotype occurred many times. This chain joins TRBV11-2 and TRBJ2-2; TRBD2 is a possible D gene (6 bases). The germline V gene encodes CDR1 SGHAT and CDR2 FQNNGV. The CDR3 totals 16 residues. V was shortened by 4 bases and J by 10 bases, with 22 bases between the two germline ends. CDR3 nucleotides: TGTGCCAGCAGCTACGGGGACTTACCTCCACGCGAGGAGCTGTTTTTT. It yields the protein CASSYGDLPPREELFF.

This clonotype was detected many times. V gene TRBV12-3 or TRBV12-4 combines with J gene TRBJ1-2; no definite D call. This CDR3 has 14 amino acids. V lost 2 bases, J lost 8 bases, and 15 bases lay in between. CDR3 amino acids: CASSLSLNTPGYTF. The CDR3 coding sequence is TGTGCCAGCAGTTTATCGTTGAACACTCCGGGCTACACCTTC.

This clonotype was seen many times. The chain couples TRBV6-5 to TRBJ1-1; D might be TRBD1 (6 bases). Trimming stripped 0 bases from V and 2 bases from J, with 16 bases between. The CDR3 length is 17 residues. The germline gives CDR1 MNHEY, CDR2 SVGAGI. The CDR3 coding sequence is TGTGCCAGCAGTTACTCGACGGGAGGGGGGTACAACACTGAAGCTTTCTTT. Translating it yields CASSYSTGGGYNTEAFF.

This clonotype was counted ten times or more. The chain is built from TRBV5-1 and TRBJ2-2, with D perhaps TRBD1 (6 bases). V was cut by 0 bases and J by 2 bases, with 11 bases left in between. The germline CDR1 and CDR2 sequences are SGHRS and YFSETQ. This CDR3 has 16 residues. CDR3 in DNA: TGCGCCAGCAGCTTGGCCCCACAGGGAAACACCGGGGAGCTGTTTTTT. Residues: CASSLAPQGNTGELFF. The whole variable domain, remainder taken from reference TRBV5-1 and TRBJ2-2, is KAGVTQTPRYLIKTRGQQVTLSCSPISGHRSVSWYQQTPGQGLQFLFEYFSETQRNKGNFPGRFSGRQFSNSRSEMNVSTLELGDSALYLCASSLAPQGNTGELFFGEGSRLTVL.

This clonotype came up a few times. The chain links TRBV6-1 to TRBJ1-1; possible D gene TRBD1, 5 bases. With 7 bases removed from V and 5 bases from J, the gap between germline ends came to 14 bases. The CDR3 extends over 13 amino acids. Per germline, CDR1 MNHNS and CDR2 SASEGT. CDR3 nucleotides: TGTGCCAGCACCTTATGGGGGGGAACTGAAGCTTTCTTT. Its translation is CASTLWGGTEAFF.

CDR3 region: CAIQGGLGSSTDTQYF. CDR3 nucleotides: TGTGCCATCCAGGGGGGGCTAGGCTCTAGCACAGATACGCAGTATTTT. J is TRBJ2-3 and V is TRBV10-3; perhaps D is TRBD1 or TRBD2 (7 bases each). CDR1 and CDR2 from the germline V gene are ENHRY and SYGVKD. Trimming removed 8 bases at V and 0 bases at J, with 18 bases between. This CDR3 region has 16 residues.

This clonotype appeared a few times. The V call is TRBV5-5, the J call TRBJ1-5; D call uncertain. Germline-derived CDR1 and CDR2 are SGHKS and YYEKEE (reference sequence). This CDR3 is 16 amino acids long. Trimming took off 0 bases at V and 5 bases at J, with 15 bases between the two ends. The CDR3 sequence: CASSLGSYGDHQPQHF. CDR3 bases: TGTGCCAGCAGCTTGGGGAGTTACGGGGATCATCAGCCCCAGCATTTT.

This clonotype showed up many times. The gene calls are TRBV2 and TRBJ1-3; D unresolved. This CDR3 region has 14 residues. Per germline, CDR1 SNHLY and CDR2 FYNNEI. V was shortened by 6 bases and J by 2 bases, with 11 bases between the two germline ends. The CDR3 reads CASRKTGTGNTIYF. The CDR3 DNA is TGTGCCAGCAGAAAGACTGGAACTGGAAACACCATATATTTT.

The chain employs TRBV9 and TRBJ2-1; 12 bases fit TRBD2. CDR3 size: 15 residues. V was pared by 4 bases and J by 7 bases, with 6 bases of the junction left unmatched. CDR1 and CDR2 (germline): SGDLS, YYNGEE. The CDR3 spells CASSTLAGGLNEQFF. The CDR3 DNA sequence: TGTGCCAGCAGCACCCTAGCGGGAGGGCTAAATGAGCAGTTCTTC.

In its sample, this clonotype was seen many times. The chain carries TRBV5-1 and TRBJ2-3, with TRBD1 as a possible D gene (6 bases). Trimming took off 4 bases at V and 1 base at J, with 13 bases between the two ends. Germline V lookup: CDR1 SGHRS, CDR2 YFSETQ. This CDR3 spans 15 amino acids. The CDR3 is CASSPGHSGTDTQYF. Written as DNA, the CDR3 is TGCGCCAGCAGCCCGGGACATAGCGGCACAGATACGCAGTATTTT.

V gene TRBV6-6 combines with J gene TRBJ2-1; 8 bases are shared with TRBD2. Germline V CDR1 and CDR2: MNHNY, SVGAGI (reference sequence). The J segment lost 6 bases and the V segment lost 0 bases, leaving 4 bases of the junction unmatched. The CDR3 sequence is 15 residues long. CDR3 in DNA: TGTGCCAGCAGTTACTCGAGAGGACTAGCCAATGAGCAGTTCTTC. As protein: CASSYSRGLANEQFF.

In its sample, this clonotype was seen many times. The J gene is TRBJ2-1, the V gene TRBV12-5; D is perhaps TRBD2 (6 bases). The CDR3 runs to 15 residues. Germline lookup yields CDR1 LGHNT and CDR2 FRNRAP. Trimming pared 4 bases from V and 4 bases from J, leaving 14 bases between. CDR3 sequence: CASGSSGDGYNEQFF. The CDR3 DNA sequence: TGTGCTAGTGGTTCCTCGGGGGACGGATACAATGAGCAGTTCTTC.

This clonotype was seen many times. The V call is TRBV10-3, the J call TRBJ2-7, with D perhaps TRBD2 (6 bases). CDR1 ENHRY and CDR2 SYGVKD come from the germline V gene. The CDR3 runs to 14 residues. V lost 6 bases and J lost 6, with 18 bases in between. CDR3 protein: CAIRAEGLLSEQYF. CDR3 nucleotides: TGTGCCATCAGAGCAGAGGGACTGCTCTCCGAGCAGTACTTC.

In its sample, this clonotype was seen many times. The V and J genes are TRBV10-3 and TRBJ2-7; D gene ambiguous. From germline, CDR1 is ENHRY and CDR2 SYGVKD. The V end was cut by 6 bases, the J end by 7 bases, with 16 bases between. The CDR3 spans 13 residues. CDR3 sequence: CAISLDPSWEQYF. The CDR3 DNA sequence: TGTGCCATCAGCCTGGATCCTTCATGGGAGCAGTACTTC.

This clonotype was detected a few times. CDR3: CASSASIGGEFDEKLFF. The CDR3 DNA is TGTGCCAGCAGCGCCTCGATTGGGGGGGAGTTTGATGAAAAACTGTTTTTT. The chain uses TRBV9 and TRBJ1-4, with a tentative D call TRBD1 (5 bases). This CDR3 contains 17 residues. Trimming left V 3 bases short and J 6 bases short, with 21 bases between. Germline V gene lookup returns CDR1 SGDLS and CDR2 YYNGEE.

This clonotype has just a few counts. This sequence may be a read error, since a much larger clone differs from it by one base. This chain uses TRBV12-3 or TRBV12-4 with TRBJ2-2; D call uncertain. The CDR3 runs 15 residues. Here the CDR3 reads CASNLIAMDTGELFF. The CDR3 DNA sequence: TGTGCCAGCAATTTAATAGCCATGGACACCGGGGAGCTGTTTTTT.

This clonotype has at least ten counts. The chain recombines TRBV27 with TRBJ2-3; possibly TRBD2 for D (5 bases). The CDR3 runs to 14 residues. The ends were cut back, 6 bases at V and 2 bases at J, with 12 bases in the middle. Germline V lookup: CDR1 MNHEY, CDR2 SMNVEV (reference sequence). The CDR3 here is CASSKNGNTDTQYF. CDR3 bases: TGTGCCAGCAGCAAGAACGGGAACACAGATACGCAGTATTTT.

In its sample, this clonotype was seen many times. This chain links TRBV6-1 with TRBJ1-1, with a possible D match to TRBD1 (5 bases). Deletions cut 1 base from V and 6 bases from J, with 21 bases between. This CDR3 has 17 amino acids. Germline assignment: CDR1 MNHNS and CDR2 SASEGT. The chain's CDR3 is CASSEGLGRGMASEAFF. Written as DNA, the CDR3 is TGTGCCAGCAGTGAAGGGCTGGGGCGCGGGATGGCTTCTGAAGCTTTCTTT.

This clonotype was seen ten or more times. The V and J genes are TRBV7-2 and TRBJ1-5; TRBD1 matches 8 bases. Losses at the gene ends were 3 bases for V and 3 bases for J; bases not matched to a gene: 4. CDR3 size: 15 residues. Per the germline V gene, CDR1 is SGHTA and CDR2 is FQGNSA. For the CDR3, the DNA is TGTGCCAGCAGCTTGACAGGGGATAACAATCAGCCCCAGCATTTT. It translates to CASSLTGDNNQPQHF.

The gene calls are TRBV19 and TRBJ2-5, with TRBD1 matching over 11 bases. With 6 bases clipped from V and 5 bases from J, the junction kept 5 bases outside the gene matches. The germline V gene has CDR1 LNHDA and CDR2 SQIVND (reference sequence). The CDR3 spans 14 residues. The CDR3 DNA is TGTGCCAGTAGCAAGGGGACAGGGGGGGAGACCCAGTACTTC. It codes for CASSKGTGGETQYF.

This clonotype turned up a few times. The chain carries TRBV3-1 and TRBJ2-3, with 11 positions matching TRBD2. J lost 4 bases, V lost 0 bases, and 21 bases had no gene match. The V gene's germline CDR1 is LGHDT and CDR2 YNNKEL (reference sequence). The CDR3 covers 22 residues. CDR3 protein: CASSQELGDRLAGPLPPDTQYF. The CDR3 DNA follows: TGTGCCAGCAGCCAAGAATTGGGGGACCGACTAGCGGGACCCCTACCTCCAGATACGCAGTATTTT.

As DNA, the CDR3 is TGTGCCAGCACCACCCCGGACAGGGGAGAGCAGTTCTTC. Amino acids: CASTTPDRGEQFF. The chain combines TRBV6-1 with TRBJ2-1, with 9 nucleotides matching TRBD1. V shed 7 bases and J 10 bases; nucleotides not matched to a gene: 8. CDR3 length: 13 residues. The germline V gene has CDR1 MNHNS and CDR2 SASEGT.

This chain connects TRBV29-1 to TRBJ2-7; 9 bases map to TRBD2. Germline assignment: CDR1 SQVTM and CDR2 ANQGSEA. The CDR3 consists of 14 residues. The junction had 4 bases not matched to a gene; V was cut back by 4 bases and J by 0 bases. This CDR3 is CSVGERGVSYEQYF. The CDR3 DNA reads as TGCAGCGTTGGTGAGCGGGGGGTCTCCTACGAGCAGTACTTC.

The CDR3 DNA sequence: TGTGCCAGCAGCCCCAAGCCGAGGAACACTGAAGCTTTCTTT. Amino acid sequence: CASSPKPRNTEAFF. The chain uses TRBV7-9 and TRBJ1-1; D call uncertain. Trimming took off 5 bases at V and 1 base at J, with 11 bases between the two ends. Per the germline V gene, CDR1 is SEHNR and CDR2 is FQNEAQ (reference sequence). The CDR3 is made up of 14 amino acids.

This clonotype was counted only a few times. V gene TRBV6-1 combines with J gene TRBJ2-2; D gene uncertain. This CDR3 contains 14 residues. Trimming pared 6 bases from V and 0 bases from J, leaving 8 bases between. Germline CDR1 reads MNHNS; CDR2 reads SASEGT. CDR3 loop: CASRITANTGELFF. As DNA, the CDR3 is TGTGCCAGCAGAATAACAGCGAACACCGGGGAGCTGTTTTTT.

This clonotype was counted a few times. The chain carries TRBV29-1 and TRBJ2-2; D is possibly TRBD2 (6 bases). Trimming took 1 base from V and 2 from J, leaving 8 bases between them. Germline CDR1 SQVTM, CDR2 ANQGSEA. CDR3 length equals 14 residues. The CDR3 sequence: CSVEGGINTGELFF. CDR3 bases: TGCAGCGTTGAAGGCGGGATTAACACCGGGGAGCTGTTTTTT.

Many counts were recorded for this clonotype. CDR3 DNA: TGTGCCAGCAGGTTTACAGGGCGCACTGAAGCTTTCTTT. Protein sequence: CASRFTGRTEAFF. V usage is TRBV7-2 and J usage is TRBJ1-1; a possible D gene is TRBD1 (6 bases). Per germline, CDR1 SGHTA and CDR2 FQGNSA. The ends were cut back, 6 bases at V and 4 bases at J, with 12 bases in the middle. The CDR3 extends over 13 amino acids.

The V call is TRBV27, the J call TRBJ2-7, with TRBD1 identical over 8 bases. The DNA end favors TRBJ2-1, so the J call may be wrong. Germline CDR1 and CDR2: MNHEY and SMNVEV (reference sequence). This CDR3 region has 13 residues. The CDR3 here is CASSVGQAYEQFF. CDR3 DNA sequence: TGTGCCAGCAGTGTGGGACAGGCCTACGAGCAGTTCTTC.

This clonotype was seen many times. V is TRBV20-1 and J is TRBJ2-7; D perhaps matches TRBD2 (7 bases). V lost 0 bases and J 2 bases, leaving 17 bases between the germline ends. CDR3 length: 16 amino acids. Germline lookup yields CDR1 DFQATT and CDR2 SNEGSKA (reference sequence). The CDR3 DNA reads TGCAGTGCTAGAGACCCAGGGGCTAGCGGCCCCTACGAGCAGTACTTC. It specifies CSARDPGASGPYEQYF.